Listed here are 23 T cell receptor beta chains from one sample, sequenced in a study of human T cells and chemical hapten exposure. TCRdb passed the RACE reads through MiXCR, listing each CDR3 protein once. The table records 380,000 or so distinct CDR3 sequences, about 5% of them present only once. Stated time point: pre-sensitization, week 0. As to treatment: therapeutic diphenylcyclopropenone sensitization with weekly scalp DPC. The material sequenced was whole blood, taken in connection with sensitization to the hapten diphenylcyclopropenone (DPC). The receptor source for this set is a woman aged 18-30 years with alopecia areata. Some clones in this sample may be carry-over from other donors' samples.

Written as DNA, the CDR3 is TGCAGTGCCGCACTCCAGGGGGCCTACGAGCAGTACTTC. This sequence encodes CSAALQGAYEQYF. The V call is TRBV20-1, the J call TRBJ2-7; 7 bases align to TRBD1. With 6 bases clipped from V and 2 bases from J, the junction kept 7 bases outside the gene matches. The CDR3 has 13 amino acids. CDR1 and CDR2 from the germline V gene are DFQATT and SNEGSKA (reference sequence).

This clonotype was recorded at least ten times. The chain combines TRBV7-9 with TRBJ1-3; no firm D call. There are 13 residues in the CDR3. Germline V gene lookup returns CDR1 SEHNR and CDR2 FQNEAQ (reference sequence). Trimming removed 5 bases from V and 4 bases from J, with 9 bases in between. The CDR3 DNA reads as TGTGCCAGCAGCCAAGCTTGGGGAAACACCATATATTTT. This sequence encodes CASSQAWGNTIYF.

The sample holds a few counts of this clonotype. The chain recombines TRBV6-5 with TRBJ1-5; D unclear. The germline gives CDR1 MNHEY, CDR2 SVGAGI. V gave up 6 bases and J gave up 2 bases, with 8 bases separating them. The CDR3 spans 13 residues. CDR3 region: CASRRSGNQPQHF. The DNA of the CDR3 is TGTGCCAGCAGGCGTAGCGGCAATCAGCCCCAGCATTTT.

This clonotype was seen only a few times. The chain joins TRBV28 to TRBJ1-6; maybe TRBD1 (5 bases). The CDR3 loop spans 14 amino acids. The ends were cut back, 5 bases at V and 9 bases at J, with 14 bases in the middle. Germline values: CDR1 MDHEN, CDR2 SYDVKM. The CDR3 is CASSARQRPSPLHF. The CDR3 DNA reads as TGTGCCAGCAGTGCCCGACAGAGACCTTCACCCCTCCACTTT. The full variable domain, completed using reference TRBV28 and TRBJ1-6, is DVKVTQSSRYLVKRTGEKVFLECVQDMDHENMFWYRQDPGLGLRLIYFSYDVKMKEKGDIPEGYSVSREKKERFSLILESASTNQTSMYLCASSARQRPSPLHFGNGTRLTVT.

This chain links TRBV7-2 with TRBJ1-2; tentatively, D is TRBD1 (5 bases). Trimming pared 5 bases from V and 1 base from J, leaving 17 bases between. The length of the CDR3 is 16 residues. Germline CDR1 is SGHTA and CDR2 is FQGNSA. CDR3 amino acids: CASSPTGTSFNYGYTF. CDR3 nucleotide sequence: TGTGCCAGCAGCCCAACAGGAACTTCCTTTAACTATGGCTACACCTTC.

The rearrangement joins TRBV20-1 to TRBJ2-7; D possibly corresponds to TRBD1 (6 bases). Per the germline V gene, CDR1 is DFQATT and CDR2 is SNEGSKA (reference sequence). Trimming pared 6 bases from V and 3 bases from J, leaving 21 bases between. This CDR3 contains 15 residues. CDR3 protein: CSARRDDRSLYEQYF. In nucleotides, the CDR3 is TGCAGTGCACGCCGCGATGACAGGAGCCTCTACGAGCAGTACTTC.

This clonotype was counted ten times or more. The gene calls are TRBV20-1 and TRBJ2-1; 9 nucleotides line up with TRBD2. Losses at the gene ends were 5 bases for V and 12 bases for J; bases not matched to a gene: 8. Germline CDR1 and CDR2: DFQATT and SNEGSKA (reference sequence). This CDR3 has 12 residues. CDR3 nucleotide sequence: TGCAGTGCTGGCCCCGGGACTAGCATGCAGTTCTTC. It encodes CSAGPGTSMQFF.

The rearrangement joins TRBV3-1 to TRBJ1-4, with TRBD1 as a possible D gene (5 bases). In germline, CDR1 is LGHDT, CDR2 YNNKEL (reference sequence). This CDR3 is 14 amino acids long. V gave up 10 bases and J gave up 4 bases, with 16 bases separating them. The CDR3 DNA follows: TGTGCCACCGGTCGGGGCCGGGGTAATGAAAAACTGTTTTTT. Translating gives CATGRGRGNEKLFF. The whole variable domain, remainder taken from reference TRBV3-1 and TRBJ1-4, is DTAVSQTPKYLVTQMGNDKSIKCEQNLGHDTMYWYKQDSKKFLKIMFSYNNKELIINETVPNRFSPKSPDKAHLNLHINSLELGDSAVYFCATGRGRGNEKLFFGSGTQLSVL.

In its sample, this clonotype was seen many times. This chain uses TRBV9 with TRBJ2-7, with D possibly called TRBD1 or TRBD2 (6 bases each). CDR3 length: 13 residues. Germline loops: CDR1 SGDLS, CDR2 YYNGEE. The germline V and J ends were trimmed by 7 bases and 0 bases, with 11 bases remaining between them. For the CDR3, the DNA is TGTGCCAGCGGAAGGGGGGACTCCTACGAGCAGTACTTC. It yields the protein CASGRGDSYEQYF.

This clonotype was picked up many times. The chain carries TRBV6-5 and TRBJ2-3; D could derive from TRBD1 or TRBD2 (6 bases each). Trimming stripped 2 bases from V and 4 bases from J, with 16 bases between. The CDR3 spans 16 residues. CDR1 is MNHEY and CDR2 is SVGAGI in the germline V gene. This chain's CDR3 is CASSYGPRGAADTQYF. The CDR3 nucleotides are TGTGCCAGCAGTTACGGTCCGAGGGGGGCCGCAGATACGCAGTATTTT.

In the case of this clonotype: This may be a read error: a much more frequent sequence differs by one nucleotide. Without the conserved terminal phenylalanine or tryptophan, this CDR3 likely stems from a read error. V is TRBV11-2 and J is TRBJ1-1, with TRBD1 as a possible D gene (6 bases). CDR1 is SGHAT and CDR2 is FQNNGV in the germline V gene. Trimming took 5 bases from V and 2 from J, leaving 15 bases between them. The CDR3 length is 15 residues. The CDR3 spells CASSPRTGINTEAFL. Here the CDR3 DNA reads TGTGCCAGCAGCCCTCGAACAGGGATAAACACTGAAGCTTTCCTT.

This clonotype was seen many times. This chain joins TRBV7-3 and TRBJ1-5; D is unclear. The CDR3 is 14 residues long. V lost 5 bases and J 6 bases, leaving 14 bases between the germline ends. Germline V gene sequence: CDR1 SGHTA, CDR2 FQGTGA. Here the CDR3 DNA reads TGTGCCAGCAGCCCGACGTCCCCCGGTCAGCCCCAGCATTTT. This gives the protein CASSPTSPGQPQHF.

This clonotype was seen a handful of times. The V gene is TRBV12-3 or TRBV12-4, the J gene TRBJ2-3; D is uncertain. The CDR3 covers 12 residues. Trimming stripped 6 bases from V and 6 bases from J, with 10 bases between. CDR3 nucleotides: TGTGCCAGCAGACCAGTGGGGGATACGCAGTATTTT. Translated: CASRPVGDTQYF.

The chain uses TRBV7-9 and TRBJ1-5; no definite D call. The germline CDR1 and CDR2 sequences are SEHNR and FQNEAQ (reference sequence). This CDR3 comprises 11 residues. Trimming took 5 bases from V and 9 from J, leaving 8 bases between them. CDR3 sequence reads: CASSREGPQHF. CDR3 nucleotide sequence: TGTGCCAGCAGCCGAGAGGGGCCCCAGCATTTT.

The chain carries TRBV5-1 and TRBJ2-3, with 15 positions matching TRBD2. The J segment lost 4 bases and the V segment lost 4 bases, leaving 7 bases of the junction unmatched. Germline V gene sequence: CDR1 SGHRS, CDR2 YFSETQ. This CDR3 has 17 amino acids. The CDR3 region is CASSLEGLAGGPDTQYF. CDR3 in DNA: TGCGCCAGCAGCCTGGAGGGACTAGCGGGGGGCCCAGATACGCAGTATTTT. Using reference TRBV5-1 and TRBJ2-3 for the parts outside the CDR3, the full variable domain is KAGVTQTPRYLIKTRGQQVTLSCSPISGHRSVSWYQQTPGQGLQFLFEYFSETQRNKGNFPGRFSGRQFSNSRSEMNVSTLELGDSALYLCASSLEGLAGGPDTQYFGPGTRLTVL.

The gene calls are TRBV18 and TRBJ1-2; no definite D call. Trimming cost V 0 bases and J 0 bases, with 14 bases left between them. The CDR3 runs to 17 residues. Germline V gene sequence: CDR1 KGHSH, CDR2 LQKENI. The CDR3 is CASSPPFRWEANYGYTF. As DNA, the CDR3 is TGTGCCAGCTCACCACCCTTTAGGTGGGAAGCTAACTATGGCTACACCTTC.

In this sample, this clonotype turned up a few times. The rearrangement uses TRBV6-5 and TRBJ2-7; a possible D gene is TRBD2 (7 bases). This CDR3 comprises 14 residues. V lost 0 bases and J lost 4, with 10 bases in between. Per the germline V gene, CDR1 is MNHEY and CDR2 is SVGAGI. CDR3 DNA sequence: TGTGCCAGCAGTTACTCGAGGGGGGGATACGAGCAGTACTTC. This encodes CASSYSRGGYEQYF.

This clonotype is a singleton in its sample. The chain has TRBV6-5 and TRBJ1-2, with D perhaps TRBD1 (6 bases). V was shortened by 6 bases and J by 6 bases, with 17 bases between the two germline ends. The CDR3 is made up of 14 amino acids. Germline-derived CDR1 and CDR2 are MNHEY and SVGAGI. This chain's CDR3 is CASREDRGPDGYTF. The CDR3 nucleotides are TGTGCCAGCAGAGAGGACAGAGGGCCTGATGGCTACACCTTC.

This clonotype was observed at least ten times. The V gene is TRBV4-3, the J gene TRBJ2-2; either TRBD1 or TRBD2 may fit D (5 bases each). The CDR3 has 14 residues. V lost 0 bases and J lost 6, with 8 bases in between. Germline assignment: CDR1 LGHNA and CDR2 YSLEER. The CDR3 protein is CASSQDEGPGELFF. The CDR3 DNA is TGCGCCAGCAGCCAAGATGAGGGGCCCGGGGAGCTGTTTTTT.

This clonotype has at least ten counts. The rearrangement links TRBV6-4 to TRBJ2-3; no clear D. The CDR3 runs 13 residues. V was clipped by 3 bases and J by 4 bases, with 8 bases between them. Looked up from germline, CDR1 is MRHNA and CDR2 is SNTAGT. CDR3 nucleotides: TGTGCCAGCAGTGAGGGTTACGCAGATACGCAGTATTTT. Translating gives CASSEGYADTQYF.

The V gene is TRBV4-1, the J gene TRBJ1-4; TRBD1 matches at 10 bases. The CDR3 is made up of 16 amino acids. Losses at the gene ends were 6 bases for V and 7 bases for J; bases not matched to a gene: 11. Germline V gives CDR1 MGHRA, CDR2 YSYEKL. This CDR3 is CASRSDRGAGGEKLFF. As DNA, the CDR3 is TGCGCCAGCAGGTCGGACAGGGGGGCCGGCGGTGAAAAACTGTTTTTT.

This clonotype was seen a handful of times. The CDR3 protein is CASRKTGTLNTGELFF. The DNA of the CDR3 is TGTGCCAGCCGAAAGACCGGGACGCTTAACACCGGGGAGCTGTTTTTT. V gene TRBV6-2 or TRBV6-3 combines with J gene TRBJ2-2, with D possibly being TRBD1 or TRBD2 (5 bases each). V shed 8 bases and J shed 2 bases, with 18 bases lying between them. The germline gives CDR1 MNHEY, CDR2 SVGEGT. The CDR3 consists of 16 residues.

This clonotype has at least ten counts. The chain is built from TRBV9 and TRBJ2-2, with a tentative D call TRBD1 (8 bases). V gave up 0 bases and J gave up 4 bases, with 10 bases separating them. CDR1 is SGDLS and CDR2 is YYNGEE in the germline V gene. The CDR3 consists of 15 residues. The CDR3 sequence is CASSVDRGGTGELFF. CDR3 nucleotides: TGTGCCAGCAGCGTAGACAGGGGGGGCACCGGGGAGCTGTTTTTT. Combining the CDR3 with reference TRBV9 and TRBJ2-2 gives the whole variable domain DSGVTQTPKHLITATGQRVTLRCSPRSGDLSVYWYQQSLDQGLQFLIQYYNGEERAKGNILERFSAQQFPDLHSELNLSSLELGDSALYFCASSVDRGGTGELFFGEGSRLTVL.